This TCR beta chain is drawn from a study of blood T cell repertoires in COVID-19. For the study at large: Whether acute or convalescent, the COVID-19 samples came from the United States, Italy and Spain.

The sample holds one count of this clone. Germline is not matched at one junction end, which may reflect a read error. As handled by the study authors: Reference gene primers were amplified, and this amplification served to estimate nucleated cell counts. Using immunoSEQ multiplex PCR, the repertoire was profiled, and TCRdb retains in-frame clones only, with some absent. D and trimming come from the DNA, and the V and J calls and clone size come from that table. The sample contains a few hundred thousand clones, 89% of which appear only once. The CDR3 extends over 13 amino acids. Looked up from germline, CDR1 is SGHNT and CDR2 is YYREEE (reference sequence).

The clonotype comes from a middle-aged woman who had recovered from COVID-19. The sequenced material came from PBMCs or T cells enriched from blood (not recorded which). The chain joins TRBV5-4 to TRBJ2-7, with 8 bases aligning to TRBD2. CDR3 protein: CASSRTSSHEQYF. The DNA of the CDR3 is TGTGCCAGCAGCAGGACTAGCTCCCACGAGCAGTACTTC.